These 26 T cell receptor beta chains came from one sample sequenced in a study of memory CD4+ T cells and cytomegalovirus serostatus (dated by TCRdb to about 2019). Single viable CD3+CD4+CD8-CD45RO+ cells were sorted as memory CD4+ T cells on a FACSAria II. To prepare the library, the immunoSEQ multiplex PCR assay was applied. Not all clones reach the TCRdb copy of this immuneACCESS table, which keeps in-frame sequences only. Checked studies attribute under half of the gap to unresolved V genes and leave the rest unexplained. The sample profile shows around 45,000 clones; approximately 82% of them were found once. The leading ten clones occupy less than 2.5% of the sample. The sample consisted of memory CD4+ T cells from blood. The receptors come from an adult in good health and CMV-seronegative.

This clone appeared a few times. The chain has TRBV21-1 and TRBJ2-1; the table's D gene call, TRBD1, was not cross checked with the DNA. TRBV21-1 is described as a pseudogene. This CDR3 is built from 20 residues. The CDR3, as DNA: TGTGCCAGCAGCCCACCCTCCGGGACAGGTAGAGTCCACTCCTACAATGAGCAGTTCTTC. Its protein is CASSPPSGTGRVHSYNEQFF.

DNA of the CDR3: TGTGCCAGCAGTCTCCAGACAGGAGTAAACTATGGCTACACCTTC. Its translation is CASSLQTGVNYGYTF. This chain connects TRBV6-1 to TRBJ1-2, with a weak D call TRBD1 (6 bases). Looked up from germline, CDR1 is MNHNS and CDR2 is SASEGT. CDR3 length: 15 residues. V shed 5 bases and J shed 2 bases, with 15 bases lying between them.

The chain combines TRBV7-2 with TRBJ1-3, with D unresolved. Per the germline V gene, CDR1 is SGHTA and CDR2 is FQGNSA. V lost 3 bases to trimming and J lost 3 bases, with 6 bases between them. CDR3 length equals 13 residues. In nucleotides, the CDR3 is TGTGCCAGCAGCTTTGGTTTTGGAAACACCATATATTTT. It codes for CASSFGFGNTIYF.

This clone was recorded only once. The DNA of the CDR3 is TGTGCCAGCAGTTTGGCGGGGCACCCCCAGTACTTC. Translated: CASSLAGHPQYF. The chain has TRBV28 and TRBJ2-5; the D gene is possibly TRBD2 (6 bases). Between the trimmed V and J ends, which lost 3 bases and 9 bases, there was a span of 11 bases. The CDR3 covers 12 residues. Per germline, CDR1 MDHEN and CDR2 SYDVKM.

This clone was recorded only once. This chain uses TRBV4-1 with TRBJ1-1, with 9 bases identical to TRBD1. CDR3 length equals 16 residues. With V trimmed by 1 base and J by 4 bases, 7 bases remained unmatched. The germline V gene encodes CDR1 MGHRA and CDR2 YSYEKL. This CDR3 reads CASSQVRTGEATEAFF. CDR3 DNA sequence: TGCGCCAGCAGCCAAGTTCGGACAGGGGAGGCCACTGAAGCTTTCTTT.

The rearrangement uses TRBV7-2 and TRBJ2-3; 12 nucleotides agree with TRBD2. The V gene end was trimmed by 2 bases and the J gene end by 4 bases; junction bases not matched to a gene: 4. Germline CDR1 is SGHTA and CDR2 is FQGNSA. The CDR3 loop spans 16 amino acids. The CDR3 here is CASSLWSSGGADTQYF. CDR3 nucleotides: TGTGCCAGCAGCTTATGGTCTAGCGGGGGGGCAGATACGCAGTATTTT.

The J gene is TRBJ2-7, the V gene TRBV27; unclear D gene. CDR1 and CDR2 (germline): MNHEY, SMNVEV (reference sequence). The ends were cut back, 5 bases at V and 3 bases at J, with 5 bases in the middle. The CDR3 runs to 11 residues. Written as DNA, the CDR3 is TGTGCCAGCAGTCCAAACTACGAGCAGTACTTC. This translates into CASSPNYEQYF.

The chain uses TRBV7-2 and TRBJ1-6; 9 bases agree with TRBD1. The CDR3 runs to 19 residues. V gave up 2 bases and J gave up 2 bases; unmatched junction bases: 10. From germline, CDR1 is SGHTA and CDR2 FQGNSA. The CDR3 sequence: CASSLSGQGSIPYNSPLHF. CDR3 in DNA: TGTGCCAGCAGCTTATCGGGACAGGGCTCGATCCCCTATAATTCACCCCTCCACTTT. The full variable domain, in which reference TRBV7-2 and TRBJ1-6 provide the parts outside the CDR3, is GAGVSQSPSNKVTEKGKDVELRCDPISGHTALYWYRQSLGQGLEFLIYFQGNSAPDKSGLPSDRFSAERTGGSVSTLTIQRTQQEDSAVYLCASSLSGQGSIPYNSPLHFGNGTRLTVT.

This clone was counted only a few times. The rearrangement joins TRBV19 to TRBJ1-1; D gene unclear. The CDR3 totals 14 residues. Trimming cost V 5 bases and J 6 bases, with 16 bases left between them. Germline V gene sequence: CDR1 LNHDA, CDR2 SQIVND (reference sequence). CDR3 protein: CASSARTEGSEAFF. The CDR3 DNA sequence: TGTGCCAGTAGTGCCCGAACGGAGGGTTCTGAAGCTTTCTTT.

This chain connects TRBV7-9 to TRBJ2-7; TRBD1 matches 7 bases. CDR3 length: 11 amino acids. Germline V CDR1 and CDR2: SEHNR, FQNEAQ (reference sequence). V was clipped by 4 bases and J by 11 bases; unmatched bases: 5. In DNA form, the CDR3 reads TGTGCCAGCAGCTCGACAGGGACGAAGTACTTC. This encodes CASSSTGTKYF. Combining the CDR3 with reference TRBV7-9 and TRBJ2-7 gives the whole variable domain DTGVSQNPRHKITKRGQNVTFRCDPISEHNRLYWYRQTLGQGPEFLTYFQNEAQLEKSRLLSDRFSAERPKGSFSTLEIQRTEQGDSAMYLCASSSTGTKYFGPGTRLTVT.

This chain joins TRBV2 and TRBJ1-4, with D hard to call. CDR1 is SNHLY and CDR2 is FYNNEI in the germline V gene. Trimming pared 4 bases from V and 12 bases from J, leaving 9 bases between. The CDR3 spans 11 residues. The DNA of the CDR3 is TGTGCCAGCAGTGTACTCACGGAACTGTTTTTT. Its translation is CASSVLTELFF. Variable domain in full (rest from reference TRBV2 and TRBJ1-4): EPEVTQTPSHQVTQMGQEVILRCVPISNHLYFYWYRQILGQKVEFLVSFYNNEISEKSEIFDDQFSVERPDGSNFTLKIRSTKLEDSAMYFCASSVLTELFFGSGTQLSVL.

The chain recombines TRBV7-6 with TRBJ2-5; tentative D call: TRBD2 (7 bases). The germline V gene encodes CDR1 SGHVS and CDR2 FNYEAQ. V gave up 0 bases and J gave up 4 bases, with 12 bases separating them. This CDR3 comprises 15 residues. CDR3 coding DNA: TGTGCCAGCAGCTTAGCGGGGGGGCGTAGAGAGACCCAGTACTTC. Translation gives CASSLAGGRRETQYF.

This chain connects TRBV15 to TRBJ2-5, with 8 nucleotides matching TRBD2. After removal of 3 bases from V and 5 bases from J, the junction contained 11 bases not matched to a gene. CDR1 and CDR2 from the germline V gene are LNHNV and YYDKDF (reference sequence). The CDR3 extends over 16 amino acids. The CDR3 sequence: CATSSPSGGDRETQYF. The CDR3 DNA sequence: TGTGCCACCAGCAGCCCTTCCGGGGGGGATCGGGAGACCCAGTACTTC.

CDR3 sequence reads: CASNTGGSYEQYF. The CDR3 nucleotides read TGTGCCAGCAATACAGGGGGCTCCTACGAGCAGTACTTC. The chain joins TRBV6-1 to TRBJ2-7; 8 nucleotides match TRBD1. Germline V gene sequence: CDR1 MNHNS, CDR2 SASEGT. V shed 7 bases and J 0 bases; nucleotides not matched to a gene: 2. This CDR3 comprises 13 residues.

The rearrangement links TRBV9 to TRBJ2-1, with 9 positions matching TRBD2. CDR1 SGDLS and CDR2 YYNGEE come from the germline V gene. The CDR3 sequence is 13 residues long. V was clipped by 6 bases and J by 7 bases; unmatched bases: 5. CDR3 in amino acids: CASTVRGGNEQFF. DNA of the CDR3: TGTGCCAGCACCGTGCGGGGGGGAAATGAGCAGTTCTTC.

In this sample, this clone turned up a few times. The chain combines TRBV9 with TRBJ2-7; the match to TRBD2 covers 14 bases. There are 16 residues in the CDR3. CDR1 SGDLS and CDR2 YYNGEE come from the germline V gene. V gave up 5 bases and J gave up 0 bases; unmatched junction bases: 4. DNA of the CDR3: TGTGCCAGCAGTAGGACTAGCGGGGGGAGCTCCTACGAGCAGTACTTC. The encoded protein is CASSRTSGGSSYEQYF.

This clone was detected only once. V usage is TRBV28 and J usage is TRBJ2-1; 11 bases are a match to TRBD2. J was trimmed by 7 bases and V by 6 bases; bases with no gene match: 8. This CDR3 comprises 15 residues. Germline V gene data show CDR1 as MDHEN and CDR2 as SYDVKM. CDR3 nucleotides: TGTGCCAGCAGCATAGCGGGGGGGCGTGTGAATGAGCAGTTCTTC. This codes for CASSIAGGRVNEQFF.

The V and J genes are TRBV11-2 and TRBJ2-3; D is perhaps TRBD2 (6 bases). Per germline, CDR1 SGHAT and CDR2 FQNNGV. This CDR3 is 15 amino acids long. The V end lost 1 base, the J end lost 3 bases, and 11 bases lay between the germline ends. CDR3 amino acids: CASSLVRGATDTQYF. The CDR3 DNA reads as TGTGCCAGCAGCTTAGTGCGGGGTGCGACAGATACGCAGTATTTT.

The rearrangement joins TRBV20-1 to TRBJ2-7; D is uncertain. The V and J ends lost 1 base and 5 bases respectively, with 6 bases between them. Looked up from germline, CDR1 is DFQATT and CDR2 is SNEGSKA (reference sequence). The CDR3 totals 11 residues. The CDR3 DNA sequence: TGCAGTGCTAGAGTGCAGCACGAGCAGTACTTC. Translation gives CSARVQHEQYF.

The chain uses TRBV5-5 and TRBJ2-5; tentatively, D is TRBD1 or TRBD2 (5 bases each). Trimming left V 1 base short and J 4 bases short, with 11 bases between. Germline V gene data show CDR1 as SGHKS and CDR2 as YYEKEE (reference sequence). CDR3 length: 14 residues. The CDR3 here is CASSLLGTGETQYF. The CDR3 bases are TGTGCCAGCAGCTTGTTGGGGACGGGAGAGACCCAGTACTTC.

By share of the sample, this clone is medium-sized. This chain uses TRBV4-1 with TRBJ1-1, with D unclear. CDR1 MGHRA and CDR2 YSYEKL come from the germline V gene. This CDR3 has 15 residues. V lost 0 bases to trimming and J lost 4 bases, with 12 bases between them. CDR3 loop: CASSQDRVGITEAFF. DNA for the CDR3: TGCGCCAGCAGCCAAGATCGTGTAGGGATCACTGAAGCTTTCTTT.

The chain has TRBV11-3 and TRBJ2-1; D gene unclear. CDR3 length: 13 amino acids. Trimming took 1 base from V and 5 from J, leaving 6 bases between them. CDR1 is SGHNT, CDR2 YENEEA, per germline. Here the CDR3 DNA reads TGTGCCAGCAGCTTAGCCATTAACAATGAGCAGTTCTTC. Translation: CASSLAINNEQFF.

The rearrangement joins TRBV11-3 to TRBJ2-7; 11 positions agree with TRBD2. The germline V gene encodes CDR1 SGHNT and CDR2 YENEEA. CDR3 size: 15 residues. Unmatched junction bases numbered 3, after V lost 2 bases and J lost 3 bases. The CDR3 nucleotides are TGTGCCAGCAGCTTACTAGCGGGGGGCAACTACGAGCAGTACTTC. It translates to CASSLLAGGNYEQYF.

CDR3 bases: TGTGCCAGCAGGGGAACCGGGACAGGGAGGGGTAGCAATCAGCCCCAGCATTTT. Amino acids: CASRGTGTGRGSNQPQHF. The rearrangement joins TRBV28 to TRBJ1-5; TRBD1 agrees at 9 bases. This CDR3 contains 18 residues. Trimming at V came to 6 bases and at J to 0 bases, leaving 12 bases not matched to a gene. In germline, CDR1 is MDHEN, CDR2 SYDVKM.

The CDR3 protein is CASSRRTDVTDTQYF. The CDR3 nucleotides read TGTGCCAGCTCCCGGAGGACAGATGTCACAGATACGCAGTATTTT. The V call is TRBV18, the J call TRBJ2-3; tentative D call: TRBD1 (6 bases). The CDR3 runs to 15 residues. CDR1 is KGHSH, CDR2 LQKENI, per germline. Trimming took off 6 bases at V and 2 bases at J, with 15 bases between the two ends.

The chain carries TRBV14 and TRBJ2-7, with D perhaps TRBD1 (6 bases). CDR1 is SGHDN and CDR2 is FVKESK in the germline V gene. The CDR3 sequence is 12 residues long. Trimming took off 3 bases at V and 6 bases at J, with 9 bases between the two ends. The CDR3 nucleotides read TGTGCCAGCAGCCAGGTCAGGGGCGAGCAGTACTTC. As protein: CASSQVRGEQYF.